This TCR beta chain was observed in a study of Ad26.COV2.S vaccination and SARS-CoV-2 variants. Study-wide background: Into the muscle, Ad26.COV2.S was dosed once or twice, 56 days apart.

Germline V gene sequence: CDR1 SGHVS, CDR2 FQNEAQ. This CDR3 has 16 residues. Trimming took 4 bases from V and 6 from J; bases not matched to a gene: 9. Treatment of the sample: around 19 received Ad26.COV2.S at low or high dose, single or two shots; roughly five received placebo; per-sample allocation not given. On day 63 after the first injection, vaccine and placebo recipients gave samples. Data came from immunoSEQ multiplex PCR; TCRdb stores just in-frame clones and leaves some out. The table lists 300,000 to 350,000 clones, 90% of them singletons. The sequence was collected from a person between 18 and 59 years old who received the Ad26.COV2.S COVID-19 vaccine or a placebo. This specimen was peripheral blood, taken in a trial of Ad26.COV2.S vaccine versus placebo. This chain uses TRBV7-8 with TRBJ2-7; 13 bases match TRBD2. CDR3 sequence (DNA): TGTGCCAGCAGCTCTGGACTAGCGGGAGATCTTGCCGAGCAGTACGTC. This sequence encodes CASSSGLAGDLAEQYV.